A selection of T cell receptor beta chains follows, all from one sample in a study of blood T cell repertoires in COVID-19. The data were produced by immunoSEQ multiplex PCR, yet TCRdb's version contains in-frame clones alone and is incomplete. The data hold about 170,000 clones, with about 85% observed a single time. The sample taken for sequencing was peripheral blood. The source is a human donor with acute or convalescent COVID-19. The donor label of this sample is uncertain. CDR3s include the opening cysteine and the closing phenylalanine or tryptophan. D genes are given only for firm matches. Rows may omit the clone size; those that give it use once, few, many or a size class.

d_call j_call v_call clone_size cdr3_nt cdr3_aa
- TRBJ1-4 TRBV2 once TGTGCCAGCAACTTCAGGGATGATGAAAAACTGTTTTTT CASNFRDDEKLFF
- TRBJ2-7 TRBV30 - TGTGCCTGGAGGATACCCGGGACTGTCCACGAGCAGTACTTC CAWRIPGTVHEQYF
- TRBJ1-6 TRBV27 many TGTGCCAGCAGTTTAAAGGGGAATTCACCCCTCCACTTT CASSLKGNSPLHF
TRBD1 TRBJ1-2 TRBV30 once TGTGCCTGGGCCAGGGGGCGCACGGGCTATGGCTACACCTTC CAWARGRTGYGYTF
- TRBJ1-5 TRBV19 few TGTGCCAGCGCCTCCTCCGAAGACAGACTTAGCAATCAGCCCCAGCATTTT CASASSEDRLSNQPQHF
TRBD1 TRBJ1-6 TRBV28 - TGTGCCAGCAGTTTATCCCGACAGGGCGATTCACCCCTCCACTTT CASSLSRQGDSPLHF
- TRBJ2-3 TRBV7-9 - TGTGCCAGCAGCTTAGAGGGCGGGCATACGCAGTATTTT CASSLEGGHTQYF
- TRBJ1-5 TRBV27 - TGTGCCAGCAGTTTATCGCACAGGGCGCCCAATCAGCCCCAGCATTTT CASSLSHRAPNQPQHF
- TRBJ1-1 TRBV4-1 - TGCGCCAGCAGCCAACAGTGGAACACTGAAGCTTTCTTT CASSQQWNTEAFF
TRBD1 TRBJ1-1 TRBV7-9 once TGTGCCAGCAGCGTCAAAACAGGGGGCACTGAAGCTTTCTTT CASSVKTGGTEAFF
- TRBJ1-1 TRBV4-2 few TGTGCCAGCAGCCAAGGTGCGGGATTTCCCAACACTGAAGCTTTCTTT CASSQGAGFPNTEAFF
- TRBJ1-1 TRBV2 - TGTGCCAGCAGTGAGTTAGCTGGTAACATGAACACTGAAGCTTTCTTT CASSELAGNMNTEAFF
- TRBJ1-5 TRBV3-1/TRBV3-2 - TGTGCCAGCAGCTCACACAACCAGCCCCAGCATTTT CASSSHNQPQHF
TRBD1 TRBJ1-2 TRBV18 - TGTGCCAGCTCACCCATGGGACAGATCTATGGCTACACCTTC CASSPMGQIYGYTF
- TRBJ2-1 TRBV5-4 - TGTGCCAGCAGCTTGTGGGCGGGGCCCCTGGATGAGCAGTTCTTC CASSLWAGPLDEQFF
TRBD2 TRBJ2-3 TRBV7-3 once TGTGCCAGCAGCTTTACCGGGACTAGCGGGGGGCTGGGCAAAAGAGATACGCAGTATTTT CASSFTGTSGGLGKRDTQYF
TRBD1 TRBJ2-7 TRBV28 many TGTGCCAGCAGTTTGGGGGACAGGGGGCGCGGGGAGCAGTACTTC CASSLGDRGRGEQYF
TRBD2 TRBJ2-4 TRBV7-2 - TGTGCCAGCAGCTTAGGGACTAGCGGGGGGGTAGACATTCAGTACTTC CASSLGTSGGVDIQYF